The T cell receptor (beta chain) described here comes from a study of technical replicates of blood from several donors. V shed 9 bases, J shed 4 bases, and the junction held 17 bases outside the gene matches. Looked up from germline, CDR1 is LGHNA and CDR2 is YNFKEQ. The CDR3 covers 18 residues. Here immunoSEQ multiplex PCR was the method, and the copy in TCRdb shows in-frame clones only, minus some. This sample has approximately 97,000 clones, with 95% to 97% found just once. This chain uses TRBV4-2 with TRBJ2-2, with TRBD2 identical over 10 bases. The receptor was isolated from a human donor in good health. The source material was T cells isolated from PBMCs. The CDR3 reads CASTLTSGIGIGTGELFF. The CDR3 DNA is TGTGCCAGTACCCTAACTAGCGGGATAGGGATTGGCACCGGGGAGCTGTTTTTT.